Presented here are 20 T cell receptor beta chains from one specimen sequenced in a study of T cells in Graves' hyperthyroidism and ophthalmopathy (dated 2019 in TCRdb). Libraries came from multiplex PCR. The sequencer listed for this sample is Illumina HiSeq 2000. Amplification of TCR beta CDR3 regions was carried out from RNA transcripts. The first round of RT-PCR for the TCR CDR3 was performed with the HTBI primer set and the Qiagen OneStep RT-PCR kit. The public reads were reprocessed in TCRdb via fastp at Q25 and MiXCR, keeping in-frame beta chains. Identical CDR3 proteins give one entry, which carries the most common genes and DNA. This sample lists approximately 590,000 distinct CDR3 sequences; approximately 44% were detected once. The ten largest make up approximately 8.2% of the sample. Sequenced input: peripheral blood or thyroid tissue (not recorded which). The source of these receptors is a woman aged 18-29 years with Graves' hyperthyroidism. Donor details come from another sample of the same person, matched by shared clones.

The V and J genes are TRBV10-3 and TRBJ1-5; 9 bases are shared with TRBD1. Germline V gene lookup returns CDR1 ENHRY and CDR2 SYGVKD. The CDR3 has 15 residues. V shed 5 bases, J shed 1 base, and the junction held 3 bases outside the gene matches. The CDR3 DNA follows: TGTGCCATCAGTTGGACAGGGGAGAGCAATCAGCCCCAGCATTTT. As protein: CAISWTGESNQPQHF.

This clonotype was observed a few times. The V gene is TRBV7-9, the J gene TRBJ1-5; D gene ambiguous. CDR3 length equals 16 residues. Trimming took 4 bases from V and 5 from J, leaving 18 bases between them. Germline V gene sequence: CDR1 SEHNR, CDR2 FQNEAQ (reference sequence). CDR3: CASSSSGEGPHQPQHF. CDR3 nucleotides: TGTGCCAGCAGCTCTAGCGGAGAGGGTCCTCATCAGCCCCAGCATTTT. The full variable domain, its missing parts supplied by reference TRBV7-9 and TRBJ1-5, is DTGVSQNPRHKITKRGQNVTFRCDPISEHNRLYWYRQTLGQGPEFLTYFQNEAQLEKSRLLSDRFSAERPKGSFSTLEIQRTEQGDSAMYLCASSSSGEGPHQPQHFGDGTRLSIL.

CDR3 in amino acids: CASSPHGTVHSNQPQHF. In nucleotides, the CDR3 is TGTGCCAGCAGCCCCCACGGGACAGTCCATAGCAATCAGCCCCAGCATTTT. V usage is TRBV7-3 and J usage is TRBJ1-5; TRBD1 matches 7 bases. The germline gives CDR1 SGHTA, CDR2 FQGTGA. With 5 bases clipped from V and 0 bases from J, the junction kept 10 bases outside the gene matches. The CDR3 runs to 17 residues.

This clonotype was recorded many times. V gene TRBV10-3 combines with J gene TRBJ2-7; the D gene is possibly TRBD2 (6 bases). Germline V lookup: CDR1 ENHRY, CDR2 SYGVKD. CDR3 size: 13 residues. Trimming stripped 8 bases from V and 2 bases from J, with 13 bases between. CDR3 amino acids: CAIHPGGTYEQYF. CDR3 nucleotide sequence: TGTGCCATCCACCCCGGCGGGACCTACGAGCAGTACTTC.

CDR3 in amino acids: CASSIGWQRNTEAFF. The CDR3 region has the DNA TGTGCCAGTAGTATAGGTTGGCAGAGGAACACTGAAGCTTTCTTT. The chain recombines TRBV19 with TRBJ1-1; D remains ambiguous. Trimming took off 1 base at V and 1 base at J, with 10 bases between the two ends. The germline V gene encodes CDR1 LNHDA and CDR2 SQIVND (reference sequence). This CDR3 contains 15 residues. Full variable domain (missing parts from reference TRBV19 and TRBJ1-1): DGGITQSPKYLFRKEGQNVTLSCEQNLNHDAMYWYRQDPGQGLRLIYYSQIVNDFQKGDIAEGYSVSREKKESFPLTVTSAQKNPTAFYLCASSIGWQRNTEAFFGQGTRLTVV.

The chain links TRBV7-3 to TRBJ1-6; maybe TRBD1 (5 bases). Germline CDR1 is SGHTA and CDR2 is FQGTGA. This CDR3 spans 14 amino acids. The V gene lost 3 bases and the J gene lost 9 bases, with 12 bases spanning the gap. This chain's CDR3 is CASSFGAGTSPLHF. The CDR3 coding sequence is TGTGCCAGCAGCTTCGGGGCAGGGACTTCACCCCTCCACTTT.

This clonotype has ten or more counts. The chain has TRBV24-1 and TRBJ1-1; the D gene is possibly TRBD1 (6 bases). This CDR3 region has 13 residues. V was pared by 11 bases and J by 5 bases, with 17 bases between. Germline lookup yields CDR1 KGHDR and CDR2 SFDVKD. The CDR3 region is CASRGGAWTEAFF. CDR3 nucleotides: TGTGCCAGCAGAGGGGGGGCCTGGACTGAAGCTTTCTTT.

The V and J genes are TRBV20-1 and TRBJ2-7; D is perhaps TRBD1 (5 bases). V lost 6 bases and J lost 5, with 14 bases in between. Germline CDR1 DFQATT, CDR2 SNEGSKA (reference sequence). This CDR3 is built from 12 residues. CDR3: CSASRGRDEQYF. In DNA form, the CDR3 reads TGCAGTGCCAGTAGGGGTCGCGACGAGCAGTACTTC.

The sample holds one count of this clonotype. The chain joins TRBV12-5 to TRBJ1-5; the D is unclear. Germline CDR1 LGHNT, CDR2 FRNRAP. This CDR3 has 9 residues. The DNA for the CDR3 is TGTACAAGCGATCAGCCCCAGCATTTT. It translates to CTSDQPQHF.

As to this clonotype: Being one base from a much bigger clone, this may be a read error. The DNA of the CDR3 is TGTGCCACCAGTGGTTCGGGGACAGCCCAAGAGACCCAGTACTTC. This gives the protein CATSGSGTAQETQYF. The V call is TRBV24-1, the J call TRBJ2-5; 7 bases align to TRBD1. This CDR3 comprises 15 residues. Unmatched junction bases numbered 6, after V lost 5 bases and J lost 1 base. CDR1 and CDR2 (germline): KGHDR, SFDVKD.

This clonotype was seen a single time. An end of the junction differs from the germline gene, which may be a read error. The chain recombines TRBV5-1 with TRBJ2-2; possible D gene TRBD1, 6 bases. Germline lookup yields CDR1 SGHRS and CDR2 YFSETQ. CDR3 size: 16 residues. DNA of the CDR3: TGTGCCAGCAGGCGCGATTGGGACACCGCGACCGGGGAGCTGTTTTTT. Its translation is CASRRDWDTATGELFF.

CDR3 in DNA: TGTGCCAGCAGCTCAGAAGGGGCAGGGCGGAACGAAAAACTGTTTTTT. It codes for CASSSEGAGRNEKLFF. The chain combines TRBV9 with TRBJ1-4; maybe TRBD1 (5 bases). V was trimmed by 4 bases and J by 8 bases, leaving 21 bases between them. Per the germline V gene, CDR1 is SGDLS and CDR2 is YYNGEE. The CDR3 extends over 16 amino acids. The variable domain in full, with the rest retrieved from reference TRBV9 and TRBJ1-4, is DSGVTQTPKHLITATGQRVTLRCSPRSGDLSVYWYQQSLDQGLQFLIQYYNGEERAKGNILERFSAQQFPDLHSELNLSSLELGDSALYFCASSSEGAGRNEKLFFGSGTQLSVL.

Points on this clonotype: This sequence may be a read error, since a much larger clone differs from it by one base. The CDR3 reads CTSSPGSNYGYTF. The CDR3 DNA follows: TGTACCAGCAGCCCTGGATCGAACTATGGCTACACCTTC. This sequence joins TRBV7-9 and TRBJ1-2; unclear D gene. CDR3 length: 13 residues. The germline V gene encodes CDR1 SEHNR and CDR2 FQNEAQ (reference sequence).

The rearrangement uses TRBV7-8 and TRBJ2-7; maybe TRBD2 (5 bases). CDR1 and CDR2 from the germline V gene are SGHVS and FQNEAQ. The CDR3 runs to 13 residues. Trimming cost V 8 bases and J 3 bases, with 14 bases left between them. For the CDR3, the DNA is TGTGCCAGCTCCTACGGGGAAATCTACGAGCAGTACTTC. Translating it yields CASSYGEIYEQYF. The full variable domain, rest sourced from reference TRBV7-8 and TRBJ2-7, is GAGVSQSPRYKVAKRGQDVALRCDPISGHVSLFWYQQALGQGPEFLTYFQNEAQLDKSGLPSDRFFAERPEGSVSTLKIQRTQQEDSAVYLCASSYGEIYEQYFGPGTRLTVT.

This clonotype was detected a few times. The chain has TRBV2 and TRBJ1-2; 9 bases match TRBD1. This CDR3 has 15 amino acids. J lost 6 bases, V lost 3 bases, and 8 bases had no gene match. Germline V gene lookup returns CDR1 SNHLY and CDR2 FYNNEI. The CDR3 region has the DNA TGTGCCAGCAGTGATACAGGGGGCAGAGGTAATGGCTACACCTTC. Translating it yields CASSDTGGRGNGYTF.

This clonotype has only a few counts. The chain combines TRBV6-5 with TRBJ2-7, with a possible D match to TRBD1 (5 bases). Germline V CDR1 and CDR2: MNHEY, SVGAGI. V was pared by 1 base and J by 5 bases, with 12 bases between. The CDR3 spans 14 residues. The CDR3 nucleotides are TGTGCCAGCAGTTACTTGAAGGGGTCGGACGAGCAGTACTTC. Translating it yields CASSYLKGSDEQYF.

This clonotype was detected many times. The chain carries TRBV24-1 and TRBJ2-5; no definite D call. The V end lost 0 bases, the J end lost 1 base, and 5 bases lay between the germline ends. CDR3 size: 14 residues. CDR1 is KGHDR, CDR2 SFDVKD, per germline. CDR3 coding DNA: TGTGCCACCAGTGATTTGGCTGCCCAAGAGACCCAGTACTTC. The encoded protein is CATSDLAAQETQYF.

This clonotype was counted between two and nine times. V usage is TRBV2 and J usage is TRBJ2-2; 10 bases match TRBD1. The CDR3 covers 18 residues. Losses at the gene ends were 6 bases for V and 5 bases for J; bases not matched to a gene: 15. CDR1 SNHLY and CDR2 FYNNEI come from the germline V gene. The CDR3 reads CASSFRQGAQSETGELFF. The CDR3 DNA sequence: TGTGCCAGCAGCTTCAGACAGGGGGCGCAGAGTGAGACCGGGGAGCTGTTTTTT.

The CDR3 loop reads CAISKGQMNTEAFF. The DNA for the CDR3 is TGTGCCATCAGTAAGGGACAGATGAACACTGAAGCTTTCTTT. The chain couples TRBV10-3 to TRBJ1-1; 7 bases match TRBD1. CDR3 size: 14 residues. Germline loops: CDR1 ENHRY, CDR2 SYGVKD. J was trimmed by 0 bases and V by 5 bases; bases with no gene match: 3.

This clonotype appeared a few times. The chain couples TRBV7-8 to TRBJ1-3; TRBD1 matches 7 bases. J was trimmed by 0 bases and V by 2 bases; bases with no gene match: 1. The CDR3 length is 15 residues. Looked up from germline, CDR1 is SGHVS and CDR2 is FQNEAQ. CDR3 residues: CASSLRGRSGNTIYF. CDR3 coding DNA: TGTGCCAGCAGCTTAAGGGGGCGCTCTGGAAACACCATATATTTT.